This TCR beta chain stems from a study of T cells in Graves' hyperthyroidism and ophthalmopathy. This clonotype was observed many times. Its target is not known. Study results and caveats: Expanded thyroid clonotypes (above 0.001) were mostly also found in blood.

Regions amplified from RNA transcripts were the TCR beta CDR3 regions. Carried out on the TCR CDR3, a first-round RT-PCR used the HTBI primer set. MiXCR, applied by TCRdb to the multiplex PCR reads, yields one record per CDR3 protein. This sample carries around 340,000 distinct CDR3 sequences, less than 20% of them seen once, and the ten largest clones take about a sixth. The V end lost 8 bases, the J end lost 3 bases, and 14 bases lay between the germline ends. CDR1 and CDR2 (germline): SNHLY, FYNNEI. The CDR3 is 14 amino acids. The specimen was blood. V usage is TRBV2 and J usage is TRBJ2-4; no reliable D call. This receptor was obtained from a middle-aged woman with Graves' ophthalmopathy. The CDR3 sequence is CASSRPIRKNIQYF. The CDR3 nucleotides are TGTGCCAGCTCGAGACCCATTCGCAAAAACATTCAGTACTTC.